Each of the 8 T cell receptor beta chains below was sequenced from the same sample in a study of shared clonotypes between healthy human individuals. Produced via immunoSEQ multiplex PCR; TCRdb's table is partial and in-frame only. The sample holds about 2.3 million clones, about 92% seen once. The sequencing input was naive CD4+ T cells from PBMCs. Subset reported: CD45RA+ positively selected. Every receptor here comes from a man in his late teens or twenties in good health. Some clones in this sample may be carry-over from other donors' samples.

V is TRBV6-1 and J is TRBJ1-3; D might be TRBD1 (6 bases). Trimming cost V 9 bases and J 5 bases, with 20 bases left between them. The V gene's germline CDR1 is MNHNS and CDR2 SASEGT. This CDR3 contains 15 residues. The CDR3: CASLSEGVPRNTIYF. CDR3 DNA: TGTGCCAGTTTATCGGAGGGGGTTCCAAGAAACACCATATATTTT.

The V and J genes are TRBV5-1 and TRBJ1-1, with D hard to call. The CDR3 loop spans 15 amino acids. Germline V lookup: CDR1 SGHRS, CDR2 YFSETQ. The germline V and J ends were trimmed by 4 bases and 3 bases, with 16 bases remaining between them. The CDR3 protein is CASSPSGASDTEAFF. CDR3 DNA: TGCGCCAGCAGCCCCTCCGGAGCGTCGGACACTGAAGCTTTCTTT. Full variable domain (remainder filled in from reference TRBV5-1 and TRBJ1-1): KAGVTQTPRYLIKTRGQQVTLSCSPISGHRSVSWYQQTPGQGLQFLFEYFSETQRNKGNFPGRFSGRQFSNSRSEMNVSTLELGDSALYLCASSPSGASDTEAFFGQGTRLTVV.

A word on this clone: The same CDR3 also results from other DNA sequences found in this sample. The V gene is TRBV18, the J gene TRBJ2-7; TRBD2 matches 11 bases. Germline CDR1 KGHSH, CDR2 LQKENI. Trimming took 4 bases from V and 2 from J; bases not matched to a gene: 7. CDR3 length equals 16 residues. CDR3 nucleotide sequence: TGTGCCAGCTCACTTGGACTAGCGGGCGGAACCTACGAGCAGTACTTC. It translates to CASSLGLAGGTYEQYF.

The rearrangement joins TRBV14 to TRBJ1-1, with 8 bases matching TRBD1. V lost 4 bases to trimming and J lost 1 base; unmatched junction nucleotides: 5. CDR3 size: 15 residues. Germline V gene lookup returns CDR1 SGHDN and CDR2 FVKESK. For the CDR3, the DNA is TGTGCCAGCAGCCCACGGACAGGGCCGAACACTGAAGCTTTCTTT. Translated, it gives CASSPRTGPNTEAFF.

Worth noting for this clone: Other nucleotide sequences in the sample specify the same CDR3. V and J are TRBV11-2 and TRBJ2-5; no clear D gene. This CDR3 contains 12 residues. Trimming pared 5 bases from V and 4 bases from J, leaving 8 bases between. Germline CDR1 SGHAT, CDR2 FQNNGV. CDR3 coding DNA: TGTGCCAGCAGCCCAGCGAGAGAGACCCAGTACTTC. It codes for CASSPARETQYF.

V and J are TRBV6-6 and TRBJ2-5; TRBD2 might be the D (6 bases). The CDR3 has 16 residues. Trimming removed 2 bases at V and 4 bases at J, with 17 bases between. Germline V CDR1 and CDR2: MNHNY, SVGAGI (reference sequence). CDR3 DNA sequence: TGTGCCAGCAGTTACCGGGGACTCGGGGGAGGAGAGACCCAGTACTTC. Translated: CASSYRGLGGGETQYF.

This rearrangement joins TRBV18 to TRBJ2-1; 8 bases agree with TRBD1. Per the germline V gene, CDR1 is KGHSH and CDR2 is LQKENI. V gave up 4 bases and J gave up 0 bases; unmatched junction bases: 5. This CDR3 spans 16 amino acids. The CDR3 loop reads CASSRRQGSSYNEQFF. Here the CDR3 DNA reads TGTGCCAGCTCACGACGACAGGGGAGCTCCTACAATGAGCAGTTCTTC.

In DNA form, the CDR3 reads TGTGCCAGCAGCCGACGACAGGGGACCGATGAAAAACTGTTTTTT. Protein product: CASSRRQGTDEKLFF. The V and J genes are TRBV7-9 and TRBJ1-4; 8 nucleotides align to TRBD1. Germline loops: CDR1 SEHNR, CDR2 FQNEAQ (reference sequence). There are 15 residues in the CDR3. V lost 5 bases, J lost 6 bases, and 8 bases stayed unmatched.